A single sample gave rise to the 14 T cell receptor beta chains below, sequenced in a study of T cells after yellow fever vaccination. Using its own MiXCR run on the 5' RACE reads, TCRdb lists one record per CDR3 protein. The profile shows some 120,000 distinct CDR3 sequences, approximately 8.4% of them singletons. The sequenced sample was CD8+ T cells sorted from PBMCs, obtained 45 days after the yellow fever booster vaccination. Every receptor here comes from a man under 40 who received the YFV17D yellow fever vaccine.

A few counts support this clonotype. The chain is built from TRBV7-9 and TRBJ2-1; TRBD2 matches at 8 bases. This CDR3 region has 13 residues. V trimming: 7 bases; J trimming: 9 bases; junction bases outside the gene matches: 8. Germline assignment: CDR1 SEHNR and CDR2 FQNEAQ (reference sequence). CDR3 region: CASTKAGEVEQFF. CDR3 sequence (DNA): TGTGCCAGCACCAAAGCGGGAGAGGTTGAGCAGTTCTTC.

This clonotype was counted many times. The chain uses TRBV7-9 and TRBJ2-7, with 9 nucleotides matching TRBD1. Germline V gene sequence: CDR1 SEHNR, CDR2 FQNEAQ (reference sequence). The junction had 8 bases not matched to a gene; V was cut back by 5 bases and J by 3 bases. This CDR3 spans 15 amino acids. CDR3 loop: CASSPTGQGSYEQYF. The CDR3 region has the DNA TGTGCCAGCAGCCCGACAGGACAGGGGAGCTACGAGCAGTACTTC.

The sample holds a few counts of this clonotype. CDR3 DNA sequence: TGTGCCAGCAGCCTCCCTATCGGTGCCGGGTCGGATGGCTACACCTTC. Its protein is CASSLPIGAGSDGYTF. The chain links TRBV7-9 to TRBJ1-2; D is uncertain. Trimming left V 5 bases short and J 6 bases short, with 22 bases between. The CDR3 loop spans 16 amino acids. Germline lookup yields CDR1 SEHNR and CDR2 FQNEAQ (reference sequence).

The table lists this clonotype with many counts. One end of the junction does not line up with germline, which may come from a read error. V usage is TRBV2 and J usage is TRBJ1-1; D is uncertain. There are 11 residues in the CDR3. Germline CDR1 reads SNHLY; CDR2 reads FYNNEI. The CDR3 spells CASREGPEAFF. The CDR3 DNA is TGTGCCAGCAGGGAAGGACCTGAAGCTTTCTTT.

The rearrangement joins TRBV5-1 to TRBJ2-3; D is unresolved. Germline lookup yields CDR1 SGHRS and CDR2 YFSETQ. The CDR3 has 14 amino acids. Trimming removed 0 bases at V and 1 base at J, with 6 bases between. CDR3 region: CASSLAVGTDTQYF. The CDR3 coding sequence is TGCGCCAGCAGCTTGGCCGTGGGCACAGATACGCAGTATTTT.

Many counts were recorded for this clonotype. The chain is built from TRBV20-1 and TRBJ2-3; possible D gene TRBD1, 6 bases. The length of the CDR3 is 13 residues. The germline V and J ends were trimmed by 6 bases and 2 bases, with 12 bases remaining between them. Germline CDR1 and CDR2: DFQATT and SNEGSKA (reference sequence). The CDR3 here is CSARTENTDTQYF. The DNA of the CDR3 is TGCAGTGCCAGGACAGAGAACACAGATACGCAGTATTTT.

There are many counts of this clonotype. V is TRBV7-9 and J is TRBJ2-5, with 14 bases that match TRBD2. Germline trimming cut 4 bases from V and 3 bases from J; bases unmatched to any gene: 10. Germline CDR1 SEHNR, CDR2 FQNEAQ (reference sequence). This CDR3 is built from 18 residues. For the CDR3, the DNA is TGTGCCAGCAGCTGGGGACTAGCGGGAGCCGATCTAAAAGAGACCCAGTACTTC. Protein product: CASSWGLAGADLKETQYF.

A few counts support this clonotype. The chain uses TRBV30 and TRBJ2-7, with D possibly TRBD1 on 7 matching bases. The CDR3 consists of 12 residues. CDR1 is GTSNPN and CDR2 is SVGIG in the germline V gene (reference sequence). Trimming pared 4 bases from V and 3 bases from J, leaving 10 bases between. The CDR3 loop is CAWTGGLYEQYF. The CDR3 coding sequence is TGTGCCTGGACAGGGGGACTCTACGAGCAGTACTTC.

This clonotype was counted many times. Here the CDR3 DNA reads TGTGCCAGCAGCCCAGGGGCGCTGAACACTGAAGCTTTCTTT. Translating gives CASSPGALNTEAFF. V is TRBV7-6 and J is TRBJ1-1; TRBD1 is a possible D gene (6 bases). Germline values: CDR1 SGHVS, CDR2 FNYEAQ. This CDR3 spans 14 amino acids. V gave up 5 bases and J gave up 0 bases, with 10 bases separating them.

This clonotype was counted at least ten times. J is TRBJ2-5 and V is TRBV12-3 or TRBV12-4; D call uncertain. V shed 6 bases and J shed 6 bases, with 14 bases lying between them. The CDR3 is made up of 13 amino acids. CDR3 sequence reads: CASRPENGQTQYF. For the CDR3, the DNA is TGTGCCAGCAGGCCAGAAAACGGACAGACCCAGTACTTC.

This clonotype was picked up many times. The chain joins TRBV20-1 to TRBJ1-5; TRBD1 is a possible D gene (5 bases). Trimming pared 6 bases from V and 6 bases from J, leaving 15 bases between. The CDR3 consists of 13 residues. Looked up from germline, CDR1 is DFQATT and CDR2 is SNEGSKA (reference sequence). Here the CDR3 reads CSASQGVGQPQHF. CDR3 nucleotides: TGCAGTGCATCGCAGGGCGTAGGTCAGCCCCAGCATTTT.

At least ten counts were recorded for this clonotype. The genes are TRBV19 and TRBJ2-1; D perhaps matches TRBD2 (6 bases). CDR3 size: 16 residues. The V end was cut by 4 bases, the J end by 1 base, with 14 bases between. Looked up from germline, CDR1 is LNHDA and CDR2 is SQIVND (reference sequence). The CDR3 sequence is CASSTLGGNSYNEQFF. The CDR3 region has the DNA TGTGCCAGTAGTACCCTCGGCGGGAATTCCTACAATGAGCAGTTCTTC.

This rearrangement joins TRBV15 to TRBJ2-3; D not resolved. Looked up from germline, CDR1 is LNHNV and CDR2 is YYDKDF (reference sequence). The CDR3 covers 12 residues. V lost 4 bases and J 5 bases, leaving 7 bases between the germline ends. The DNA of the CDR3 is TGTGCCACCAGCAACTTTGGAGATACGCAGTATTTT. Amino acid sequence: CATSNFGDTQYF.

The chain combines TRBV5-1 with TRBJ2-3; unclear D gene. CDR3 length: 14 amino acids. The germline V gene has CDR1 SGHRS and CDR2 YFSETQ. Trimming removed 0 bases at V and 0 bases at J, with 5 bases between. The CDR3 sequence: CASSLETSTDTQYF. The CDR3 nucleotides read TGCGCCAGCAGCTTGGAGACTAGCACAGATACGCAGTATTTT.